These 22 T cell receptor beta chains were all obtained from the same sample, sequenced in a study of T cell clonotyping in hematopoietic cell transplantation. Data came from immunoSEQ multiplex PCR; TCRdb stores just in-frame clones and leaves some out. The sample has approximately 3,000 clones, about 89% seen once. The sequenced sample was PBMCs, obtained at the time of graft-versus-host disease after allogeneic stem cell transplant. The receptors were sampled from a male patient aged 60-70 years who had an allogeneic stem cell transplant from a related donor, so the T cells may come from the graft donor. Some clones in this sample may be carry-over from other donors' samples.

In DNA, the CDR3 is TGCAGCGTTGCGGGGGGTATTTGGAGCACAGATACGCAGTATTTT. This encodes CSVAGGIWSTDTQYF. This chain joins TRBV29-1 and TRBJ2-3, with 7 bases fitting TRBD2. CDR1 is SQVTM, CDR2 ANQGSEA, per germline. Trimming removed 4 bases from V and 0 bases from J; junction bases left unmatched: 7. The CDR3 totals 15 residues.

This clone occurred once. CDR3 loop: CASSLAVGKGYTF. The DNA of the CDR3 is TGTGCCAGCAGCTTGGCCGTAGGAAAGGGCTACACCTTC. This chain connects TRBV5-6 to TRBJ1-2; no reliable D call. Germline CDR1 reads SGHDT; CDR2 reads YYEEEE. V was cut by 0 bases and J by 8 bases, with 11 bases left in between. This CDR3 is 13 amino acids long. Supplemented by reference TRBV5-6 and TRBJ1-2, the full variable domain reads DAGVTQSPTHLIKTRGQQVTLRCSPKSGHDTVSWYQQALGQGPQFIFQYYEEEERQRGNFPDRFSGHQFPNYSSELNVNALLLGDSALYLCASSLAVGKGYTFGSGTRLTVV.

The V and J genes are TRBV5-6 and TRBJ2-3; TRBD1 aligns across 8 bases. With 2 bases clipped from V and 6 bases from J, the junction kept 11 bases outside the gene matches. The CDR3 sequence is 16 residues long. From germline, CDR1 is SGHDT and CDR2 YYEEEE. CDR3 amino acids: CASSFLGQVLSDTQYF. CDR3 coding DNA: TGTGCCAGCAGCTTTTTGGGACAGGTCTTGTCGGATACGCAGTATTTT.

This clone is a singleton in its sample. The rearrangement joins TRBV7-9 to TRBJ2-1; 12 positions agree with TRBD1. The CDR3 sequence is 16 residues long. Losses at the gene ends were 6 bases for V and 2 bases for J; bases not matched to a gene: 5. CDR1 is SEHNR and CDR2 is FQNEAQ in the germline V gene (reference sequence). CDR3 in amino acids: CASSPRDRGPYNEQFF. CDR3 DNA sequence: TGTGCCAGCAGTCCCCGGGACAGGGGGCCCTACAATGAGCAGTTCTTC.

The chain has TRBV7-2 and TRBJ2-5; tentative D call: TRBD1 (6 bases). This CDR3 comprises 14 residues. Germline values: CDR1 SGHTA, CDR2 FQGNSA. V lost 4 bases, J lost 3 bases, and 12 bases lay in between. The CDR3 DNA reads TGTGCCAGCAGCTCTAGGGGACAAGAAGAGACCCAGTACTTC. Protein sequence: CASSSRGQEETQYF. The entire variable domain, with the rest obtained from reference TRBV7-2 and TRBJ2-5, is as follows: GAGVSQSPSNKVTEKGKDVELRCDPISGHTALYWYRQSLGQGLEFLIYFQGNSAPDKSGLPSDRFSAERTGGSVSTLTIQRTQQEDSAVYLCASSSRGQEETQYFGPGTRLLVL.

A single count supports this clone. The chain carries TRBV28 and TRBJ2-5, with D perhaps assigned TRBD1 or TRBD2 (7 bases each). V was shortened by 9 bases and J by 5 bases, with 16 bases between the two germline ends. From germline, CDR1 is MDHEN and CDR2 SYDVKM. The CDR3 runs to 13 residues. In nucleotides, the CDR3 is TGTGCCAGTGAGCAGGGGGGGAGGGAGACCCAGTACTTC. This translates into CASEQGGRETQYF. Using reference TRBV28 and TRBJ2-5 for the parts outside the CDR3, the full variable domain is DVKVTQSSRYLVKRTGEKVFLECVQDMDHENMFWYRQDPGLGLRLIYFSYDVKMKEKGDIPEGYSVSREKKERFSLILESASTNQTSMYLCASEQGGRETQYFGPGTRLLVL.

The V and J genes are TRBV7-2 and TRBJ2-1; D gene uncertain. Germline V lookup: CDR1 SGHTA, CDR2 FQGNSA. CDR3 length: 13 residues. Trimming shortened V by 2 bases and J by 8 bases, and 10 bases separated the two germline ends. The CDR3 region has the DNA TGTGCCAGCAGCTTATCTTCCGGATATGAGCAGTTCTTC. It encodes CASSLSSGYEQFF.

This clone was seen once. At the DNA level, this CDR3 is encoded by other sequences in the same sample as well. CDR3 residues: CASSESYEQYF. The CDR3 coding sequence is TGTGCCAGCAGTGAATCGTACGAGCAGTACTTC. V usage is TRBV25-1 and J usage is TRBJ2-7; D gene uncertain. Germline assignment: CDR1 MGHDK and CDR2 SYGVNS. The V and J ends lost 1 base and 4 bases respectively, with 2 bases between them. The CDR3 is 11 residues long.

CDR3 sequence reads: CASSFSVSEQYF. The CDR3 coding sequence is TGTGCCAGCAGCTTTTCGGTGTCGGAGCAGTACTTC. The rearrangement joins TRBV5-6 to TRBJ2-7; D remains unclear. The germline V gene has CDR1 SGHDT and CDR2 YYEEEE. This CDR3 has 12 amino acids. Trimming removed 2 bases from V and 7 bases from J, with 10 bases in between.

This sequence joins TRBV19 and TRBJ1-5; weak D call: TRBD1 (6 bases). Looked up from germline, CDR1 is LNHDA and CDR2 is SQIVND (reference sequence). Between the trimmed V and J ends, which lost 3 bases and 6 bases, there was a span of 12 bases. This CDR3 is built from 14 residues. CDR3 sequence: CASSIGGLSQPQHF. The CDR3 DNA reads TGTGCCAGTAGTATCGGGGGGCTGAGTCAGCCCCAGCATTTT.

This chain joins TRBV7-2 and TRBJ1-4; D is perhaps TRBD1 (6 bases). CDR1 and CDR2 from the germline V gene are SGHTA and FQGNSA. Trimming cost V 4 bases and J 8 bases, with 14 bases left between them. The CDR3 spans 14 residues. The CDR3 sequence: CASSWGRGEEKLFF. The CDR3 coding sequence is TGTGCCAGCAGCTGGGGGAGGGGGGAGGAAAAACTGTTTTTT.

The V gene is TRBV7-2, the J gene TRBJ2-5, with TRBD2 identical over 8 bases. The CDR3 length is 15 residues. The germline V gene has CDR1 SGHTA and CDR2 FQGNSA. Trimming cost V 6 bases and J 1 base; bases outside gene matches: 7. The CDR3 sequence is CASRRGLASQETQYF. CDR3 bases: TGTGCCAGCAGAAGAGGACTAGCCTCCCAAGAGACCCAGTACTTC.

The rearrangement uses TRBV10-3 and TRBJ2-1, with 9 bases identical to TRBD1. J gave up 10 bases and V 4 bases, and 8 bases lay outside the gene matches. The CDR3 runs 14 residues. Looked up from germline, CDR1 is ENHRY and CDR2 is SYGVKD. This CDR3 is CAISVETGGREQFF. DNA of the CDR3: TGTGCCATCAGTGTCGAGACAGGGGGACGGGAGCAGTTCTTC.

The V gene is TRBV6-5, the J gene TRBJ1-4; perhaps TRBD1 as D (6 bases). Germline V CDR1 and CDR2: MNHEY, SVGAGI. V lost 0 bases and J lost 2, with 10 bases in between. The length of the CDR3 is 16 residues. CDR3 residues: CASSYSQGLTNEKLFF. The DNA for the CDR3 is TGTGCCAGCAGTTACTCCCAGGGGCTTACTAATGAAAAACTGTTTTTT.

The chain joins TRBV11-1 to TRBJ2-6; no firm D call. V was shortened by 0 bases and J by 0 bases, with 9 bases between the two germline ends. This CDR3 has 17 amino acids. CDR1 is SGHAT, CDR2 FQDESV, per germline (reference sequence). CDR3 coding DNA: TGTGCCAGCAGCTTAGCGGCCGCCTACTCTGGGGCCAACGTCCTGACTTTC. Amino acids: CASSLAAAYSGANVLTF.

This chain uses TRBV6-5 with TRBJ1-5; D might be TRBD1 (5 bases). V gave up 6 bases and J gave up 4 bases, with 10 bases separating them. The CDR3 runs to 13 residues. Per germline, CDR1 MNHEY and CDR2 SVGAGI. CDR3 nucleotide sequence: TGTGCCAGCAGACCCGACAGAAATCAGCCCCAGCATTTT. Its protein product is CASRPDRNQPQHF.

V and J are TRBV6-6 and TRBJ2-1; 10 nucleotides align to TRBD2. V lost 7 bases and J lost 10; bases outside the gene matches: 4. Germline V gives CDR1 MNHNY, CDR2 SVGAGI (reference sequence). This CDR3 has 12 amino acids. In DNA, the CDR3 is TGTGCCAGCACCCGAGCGGGGGGGGAGCAGTTCTTC. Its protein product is CASTRAGGEQFF.

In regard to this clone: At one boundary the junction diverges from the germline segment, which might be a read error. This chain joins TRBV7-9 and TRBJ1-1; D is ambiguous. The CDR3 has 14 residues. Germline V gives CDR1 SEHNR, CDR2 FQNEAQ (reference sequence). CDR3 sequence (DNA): TGTGCCAGCAGCACCCTGTGGGTGAACACTGCAGCTTTCTTT. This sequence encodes CASSTLWVNTAAFF.

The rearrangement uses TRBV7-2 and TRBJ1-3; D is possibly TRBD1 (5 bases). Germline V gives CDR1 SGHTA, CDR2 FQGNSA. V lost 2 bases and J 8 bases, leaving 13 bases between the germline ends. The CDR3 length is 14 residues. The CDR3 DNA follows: TGTGCCAGCAGCTTACAAGGGGCCCGCGACACCATATATTTT. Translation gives CASSLQGARDTIYF.

CDR3 sequence (DNA): TGTGCCAGCAGCTTAGGCCCCCGGGCGGAGTACCTCCACTTT. The encoded protein is CASSLGPRAEYLHF. The V call is TRBV7-2, the J call TRBJ1-6, with D unclear. CDR3 size: 14 residues. Germline CDR1 and CDR2: SGHTA and FQGNSA. Deletions cut 1 base from V and 15 bases from J, with 16 bases between.

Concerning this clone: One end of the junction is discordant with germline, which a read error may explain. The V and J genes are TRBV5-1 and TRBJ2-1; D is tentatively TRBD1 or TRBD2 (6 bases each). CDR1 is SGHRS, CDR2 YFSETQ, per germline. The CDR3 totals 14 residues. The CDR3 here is CASSLGGAYFEQFF. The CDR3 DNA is TGCGCCAGCAGTTTGGGGGGCGCGTATTTTGAGCAGTTCTTC.

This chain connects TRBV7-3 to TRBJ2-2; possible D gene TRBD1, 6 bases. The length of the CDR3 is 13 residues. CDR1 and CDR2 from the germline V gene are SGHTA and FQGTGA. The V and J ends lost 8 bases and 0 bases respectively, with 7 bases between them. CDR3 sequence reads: CASRTANTGELFF. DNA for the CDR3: TGTGCCAGCCGGACAGCGAACACCGGGGAGCTGTTTTTT.